This record looks at one T cell receptor (beta chain) sequence and its context. No antigen is known for it. Base qualities are missing; no much larger clone stands one base away. CD4+ T cells from unexposed donors were collected before the COVID-19 pandemic (2011-2018). Naive and memory CD4+ T cells were separated from cryopreserved PBMCs by CD4 enrichment followed by EasySep naive CD4+ T cell enrichment. The leukapheresis product used for the unexposed donors was purchased from a commercial source. PBMCs were isolated from leukapheresis product or whole blood by Ficoll-Paque PLUS gradient centrifugation. The PBMCs went either fresh into the expansion assay or into cryopreservation at -140 degrees C. The QIAamp Micro DNA Kit was used to extract genomic DNA from the CD4+ T cells. Deep-resolution immunoSEQ TCR-beta sequencing was performed on DNA from uncultured naive and memory CD4+ T cells. In the authors' own workflow: During preprocessing, nonproductive sequences were removed, along with CDR3s that did not begin with C, did not end with F or W, or were shorter than 7 amino acids. Cultured and uncultured naive and memory CD4+ repertoires were searched for previously identified spike- and CEF-reactive CDR3s. After three terminal residues were trimmed from each end, CDR3 homology was quantified as pairwise Levenshtein distance using the stringdist R package. TCRdb took over this immuneACCESS table, retaining in-frame rearrangements with V and J assigned. Such tables are incomplete; in checked studies, under half of the missing clones stem from an unresolved V gene, and the remainder is unexplained. V and J calls plus clone size are reproduced from that table; the DNA served to infer D and trimming. This sample has 60,000 or so clones in its table, and roughly 93% of those were observed once. The ten largest make up approximately 0.15% of the sample.

The data were taken from a study of CD4 T cells in relation to SARS-CoV-2 and coronaviruses (dated by TCRdb to 2020 to 2022). A note on the overall study: Patient-derived lymphoblastoid cell lines were used to map the HLA restriction of shared crossreactive spike epitopes. The study assessed, at the TCR clonotype level, memory CD4+ T cell crossreactivity between SARS-CoV-2 and common cold coronavirus spike proteins. Samples from three pre-COVID donors and the naive versus memory experiments were sequenced with the Adaptive Biotechnologies TCR-sequencing kit; other data were Illumina-based. A different, Illumina-based TCR-beta assay was used to sequence expansion assays from other donors in the study.

Study-level results and caveats: Sequencing of naive versus memory cells indicated that the assay detects memory recall responses, not primary responses primed during culture. No donor contributed both pre-pandemic and post-infection samples, which limited tracing the source of pre-existing responses. About 65% of donors had memory CD4+ clonotypes that crossrecognized SARS-CoV-2 and at least one common cold coronavirus spike. Small numbers of patients and of tested TCRs were a limitation of the study. Crossreactivity analysis was centred on spike protein, so crossreactivity against other viral proteins was not assessed. Crossreactive clones showed significantly weaker SARS-CoV-2-driven expansion than monoreactive clones, consistent with antigenic imprinting.

Sequencing used naive CD4+ T cells from PBMCs. The cell subset or site label, as the study defines it: naive CD4+ T cells isolated by negative enrichment. The origin of this receptor is a human donor in good health.

The nucleotide sequence is given as TGTGCCAGCAGATCCGGGACTAGCGGGAGGAATGAGCAGTTCTTC. It codes for CASRSGTSGRNEQFF. The chain uses TRBV28 and TRBJ2-1; 15 bases in the middle match TRBD2. The junction shows trimming of 6 bases on V and 7 bases on J, and the gene matches do not reach 4 bases of it. CDR1 and CDR2, per the germline V gene, are MDHEN and SYDVKM. The CDR3 holds 15 amino acids from the cysteine to the phenylalanine. The CDR3 DNA has 45 bases and is translated from base 1.